This T cell receptor (beta chain) was sequenced during a study of blood T cell repertoires in COVID-19. Only in-frame clones appear in the TCRdb table, and some are missing; sequencing was by immunoSEQ multiplex PCR. Of 140,000 to 150,000 clones in the sample, more than 80% were seen once. CDR3 length equals 13 residues. From germline, CDR1 is SGHTA and CDR2 FQGNSA. The V gene lost 6 bases and the J gene lost 8 bases, with 16 bases spanning the gap. This clone was detected only once. Across about two dozen US areas, participants ranged in age from roughly 18 to 95 years. Each recovered donor of Cohort 3 presented with two negative PCRs, clearance, or symptom resolution.

The sequencing sample was made of PBMCs or T cells enriched from blood (not recorded which). The chain joins TRBV7-2 to TRBJ1-2; D is possibly TRBD1 (5 bases). The TCR originated in a man aged 50 to 60 who had recovered from COVID-19. The CDR3 reads CASRPGLSRGYTF. The CDR3 DNA is TGTGCCAGCAGGCCGGGACTGAGTAGAGGCTACACCTTC. The variable domain in full, with the rest retrieved from reference TRBV7-2 and TRBJ1-2, is GAGVSQSPSNKVTEKGKDVELRCDPISGHTALYWYRQSLGQGLEFLIYFQGNSAPDKSGLPSDRFSAERTGGSVSTLTIQRTQQEDSAVYLCASRPGLSRGYTFGSGTRLTVV.